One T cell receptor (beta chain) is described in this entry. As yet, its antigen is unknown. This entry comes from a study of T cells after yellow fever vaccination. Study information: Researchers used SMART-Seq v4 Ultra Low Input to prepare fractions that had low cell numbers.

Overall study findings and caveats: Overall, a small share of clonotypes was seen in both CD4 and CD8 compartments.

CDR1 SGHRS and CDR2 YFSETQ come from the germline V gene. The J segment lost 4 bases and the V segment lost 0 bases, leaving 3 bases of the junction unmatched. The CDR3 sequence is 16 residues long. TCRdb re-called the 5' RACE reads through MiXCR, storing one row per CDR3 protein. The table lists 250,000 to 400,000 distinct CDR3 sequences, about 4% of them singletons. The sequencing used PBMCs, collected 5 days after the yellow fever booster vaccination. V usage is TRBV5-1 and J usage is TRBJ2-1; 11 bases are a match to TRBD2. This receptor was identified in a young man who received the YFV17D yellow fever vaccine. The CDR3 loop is CASSLGIAGGYNEQFF. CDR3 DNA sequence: TGCGCCAGCAGCTTGGGAATAGCGGGGGGGTACAATGAGCAGTTCTTC. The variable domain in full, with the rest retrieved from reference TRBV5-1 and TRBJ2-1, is KAGVTQTPRYLIKTRGQQVTLSCSPISGHRSVSWYQQTPGQGLQFLFEYFSETQRNKGNFPGRFSGRQFSNSRSEMNVSTLELGDSALYLCASSLGIAGGYNEQFFGPGTRLTVL.